These 14 T cell receptor beta chains were sequenced from one sample in a study of technical replicates of blood from a few donors. Method: immunoSEQ multiplex PCR; TCRdb's copy keeps in-frame clones and lacks some. The sample includes some 94,000 clones, roughly 94% of them seen just once. The source material was T cells isolated from PBMCs. The receptors come from a human donor in good health.

The CDR3 region is CASSAFGLGDRTTYEQYF. The CDR3 bases are TGCGCCAGCAGTGCATTTGGGCTGGGTGACAGAACTACCTACGAGCAGTACTTC. The chain has TRBV10-1 and TRBJ2-7, with a weak D call TRBD1 (5 bases). Germline assignment: CDR1 WNHNN and CDR2 SYGVQD (reference sequence). The CDR3 totals 18 residues. V lost 4 bases and J 2 bases, leaving 24 bases between the germline ends.

This CDR3 reads CASSKGQGGSKEAQYF. DNA for the CDR3: TGTGCCAGCTCAAAGGGACAGGGCGGTTCCAAGGAGGCCCAGTACTTC. The rearrangement links TRBV18 to TRBJ2-5; 9 bases match TRBD1. The germline V gene encodes CDR1 KGHSH and CDR2 LQKENI. The V segment lost 5 bases and the J segment 9 bases; nucleotides outside the gene matches: 16. CDR3 length equals 16 residues. The entire variable domain, with the rest obtained from reference TRBV18 and TRBJ2-5, is as follows: NAGVMQNPRHLVRRRGQEARLRCSPMKGHSHVYWYRQLPEEGLKFMVYLQKENIIDESGMPKERFSAEFPKEGPSILRIQQVVRGDSAAYFCASSKGQGGSKEAQYFGPGTRLLVL.

The J gene is TRBJ1-2, the V gene TRBV21-1; the D call TRBD1 from the table was never checked on the DNA. TRBV21-1 is noted as a pseudogene. The CDR3 covers 15 residues. DNA of the CDR3: TGTGCCAGCAGCAAAGTCCAGACAGTTCACTATGGCTACACCTTC. Amino acid sequence: CASSKVQTVHYGYTF.

In this sample, this clone turned up a few times. V is TRBV2 and J is TRBJ1-1; 10 positions agree with TRBD1. Germline V gives CDR1 SNHLY, CDR2 FYNNEI. The CDR3 has 17 residues. The J segment lost 3 bases and the V segment lost 5 bases, leaving 12 bases of the junction unmatched. CDR3 DNA: TGTGCCAGCAGTACCGTCCCGGGACAGGGGAAGGACACTGAAGCTTTCTTT. Amino acids: CASSTVPGQGKDTEAFF.

This clone was counted once. The V call is TRBV30, the J call TRBJ1-2; TRBD1 is a possible D gene (6 bases). Trimming removed 0 bases at V and 4 bases at J, with 9 bases between. CDR3 length equals 13 residues. The germline V gene encodes CDR1 GTSNPN and CDR2 SVGIG (reference sequence). CDR3 sequence (DNA): TGTGCCTGGAGTGTCGGCAGGGGCTATGGCTACACCTTC. Encoded protein: CAWSVGRGYGYTF.

V gene TRBV9 combines with J gene TRBJ1-1; TRBD1 agrees at 7 bases. CDR1 is SGDLS, CDR2 YYNGEE, per germline. The CDR3 loop spans 15 amino acids. With V trimmed by 2 bases and J by 1 base, 5 bases remained unmatched. The CDR3 region has the DNA TGTGCCAGCAGCGTCTGGACAGGACCGAACACTGAAGCTTTCTTT. It translates to CASSVWTGPNTEAFF.

This chain links TRBV2 with TRBJ2-3, with TRBD2 matching over 11 bases. Germline CDR1 is SNHLY and CDR2 is FYNNEI. CDR3 length: 15 amino acids. V was clipped by 6 bases and J by 3 bases; unmatched bases: 5. The CDR3 DNA reads TGTGCCAGCAGACTGACTAGCGGGACTACAGATACGCAGTATTTT. This translates into CASRLTSGTTDTQYF.

The V call is TRBV9, the J call TRBJ2-3, with 10 bases aligning to TRBD2. This CDR3 has 19 residues. Germline V gene data show CDR1 as SGDLS and CDR2 as YYNGEE. J lost 6 bases, V lost 0 bases, and 16 bases had no gene match. CDR3 amino acids: CASSVEPGTSAGGGDTQYF. As DNA, the CDR3 is TGTGCCAGCAGCGTAGAACCAGGGACTAGCGCCGGAGGGGGTGATACGCAGTATTTT.

V usage is TRBV2 and J usage is TRBJ2-3, with TRBD1 matching 8 bases. Germline lookup yields CDR1 SNHLY and CDR2 FYNNEI. J was trimmed by 4 bases and V by 5 bases; bases with no gene match: 8. The CDR3 covers 15 residues. CDR3 DNA: TGTGCCAGCAGTATCGGACAGGGATTCGCAGATACGCAGTATTTT. Translating gives CASSIGQGFADTQYF.

J is TRBJ2-7 and V is TRBV9, with a weak D call TRBD2 (6 bases). The CDR3 spans 15 residues. CDR1 and CDR2 (germline): SGDLS, YYNGEE. Trimming took off 3 bases at V and 0 bases at J, with 13 bases between the two ends. CDR3 region: CASSGSGPSSYEQYF. CDR3 sequence (DNA): TGTGCCAGCAGCGGGAGCGGGCCTAGCTCCTACGAGCAGTACTTC. The entire variable domain, with the rest obtained from reference TRBV9 and TRBJ2-7, is as follows: DSGVTQTPKHLITATGQRVTLRCSPRSGDLSVYWYQQSLDQGLQFLIQYYNGEERAKGNILERFSAQQFPDLHSELNLSSLELGDSALYFCASSGSGPSSYEQYFGPGTRLTVT.

The chain has TRBV4-2 and TRBJ1-1; D uncertain. Trimming left V 1 base short and J 4 bases short, with 13 bases between. CDR1 is LGHNA and CDR2 is YNFKEQ in the germline V gene. CDR3 size: 15 residues. This CDR3 reads CASSQVSEIVTEAFF. The CDR3 DNA reads TGTGCCAGCAGCCAAGTAAGTGAAATAGTCACTGAAGCTTTCTTT.

V is TRBV11-1 and J is TRBJ2-2, with D possibly matching TRBD1 (5 bases). V was clipped by 2 bases and J by 7 bases, with 11 bases between them. This CDR3 contains 14 residues. Germline CDR1 SGHAT, CDR2 FQDESV (reference sequence). CDR3 bases: TGTGCCAGCAGCTTAACCCAGGGTGGCGGGGAGCTGTTTTTT. Translation: CASSLTQGGGELFF. Based on the CDR3 plus reference TRBV11-1 and TRBJ2-2, the full variable domain is EAEVAQSPRYKITEKSQAVAFWCDPISGHATLYWYRQILGQGPELLVQFQDESVVDDSQLPKDRFSAERLKGVDSTLKIQPAELGDSAMYLCASSLTQGGGELFFGEGSRLTVL.

The V and J genes are TRBV5-6 and TRBJ2-7; 9 bases are shared with TRBD2. The CDR3 spans 17 residues. V gave up 3 bases and J gave up 3 bases; unmatched junction bases: 13. The germline V gene has CDR1 SGHDT and CDR2 YYEEEE. The CDR3 sequence is CASSSETSGLYLYEQYF. CDR3 coding DNA: TGTGCCAGCAGCTCGGAGACTAGCGGCCTTTATCTCTACGAGCAGTACTTC.

The gene calls are TRBV13 and TRBJ2-7; TRBD2 might be the D (5 bases). This CDR3 contains 13 residues. Trimming took 0 bases from V and 2 from J, leaving 5 bases between them. Looked up from germline, CDR1 is PRHDT and CDR2 is FYEKMQ (reference sequence). The CDR3 sequence is CASSLGGTYEQYF. Written as DNA, the CDR3 is TGTGCCAGCAGCTTAGGCGGGACCTACGAGCAGTACTTC.